This T cell receptor (beta chain) was captured by sequencing in a study of T cells in Graves' hyperthyroidism and ophthalmopathy. Findings of the study overall: Ophthalmopathy was distinguished from stable hyperthyroidism by 13 V-J signatures.

Inclusion characteristics of ophthalmopathy patients comprised a Clinical Activity Score of at least 3, a NOSPECS grade of at least 4, and duration under 3 months. The CDR3 runs to 14 residues. V was cut by 6 bases and J by 5 bases, with 16 bases left in between. Per germline, CDR1 MNHNS and CDR2 SASEGT. On this clonotype: Its antigen remains unidentified.

RNA transcripts gave rise to amplified TCR beta CDR3 regions. First-round RT-PCR targeting the TCR CDR3 was performed with the HTBI primer set. TCRdb reprocessed the multiplex PCR reads with MiXCR, giving one entry per CDR3 protein. The sample comprises hundreds of thousands of distinct CDR3 sequences, roughly 14% of which are singletons, and under 15% rests with the top ten. The receptor was isolated from a man in his late teens or twenties with Graves' ophthalmopathy. The sample comprised blood. V usage is TRBV6-1 and J usage is TRBJ2-5; tentatively, D is TRBD1 (5 bases). CDR3 in amino acids: CASRTSQGWETQYF. CDR3 in DNA: TGTGCCAGCAGGACAAGCCAGGGATGGGAGACCCAGTACTTC.